This TCR beta chain derives from a study of blood T cell repertoires in COVID-19. Study in general: Samples came from the United States, Italy and Spain, spanning acute and convalescent COVID-19.

Measured with immunoSEQ multiplex PCR; TCRdb has only the in-frame clones, and not every one. The sample yields 150,000 to 200,000 clones, approximately 87% seen once. The CDR3 extends over 14 amino acids. Looked up from germline, CDR1 is GTSNPN and CDR2 is SVGIG (reference sequence). With 2 bases removed from V and 7 bases from J, the gap between germline ends came to 17 bases. This TCR came from a woman aged 55-70 years with COVID-19, enrolled during active disease. The rearrangement uses TRBV30 and TRBJ1-1, with a tentative D call TRBD1 (6 bases). Material: peripheral blood. The CDR3 DNA follows: TGTGCCTGGAGTCCCGGGACAATTCGGGGTGAAGCTTTCTTT. It is translated as CAWSPGTIRGEAFF.